The text below deals with one T cell receptor (beta chain). This record belongs to a study of blood T cell repertoires in COVID-19. Background on the study: Spain, Italy and the United States supplied samples that represented acute and convalescent COVID-19. PBMCs, B-cell-depleted T cells, or T cells provided the cDNA or gDNA that made up the material.

CDR3 size: 10 residues. Germline V gives CDR1 GTSNPN, CDR2 SVGIG (reference sequence). Trimming took 5 bases from V and 8 from J, leaving 9 bases between them. In the source study's methods: Amplifying reference gene primers gave estimates of nucleated cell counts. Here immunoSEQ multiplex PCR was the method, and the copy in TCRdb shows in-frame clones only, minus some. V and J calls and clone size are copied from that table; D and trimming were computed from the DNA. The sample records over 250,000 clones, around 89% being singletons. The TCR was taken from a woman aged 40 to 49 who had recovered from COVID-19. Sequenced: peripheral blood. This chain uses TRBV30 with TRBJ1-2; a possible D gene is TRBD1 (6 bases). The CDR3 region has the DNA TGTGCCTGGGGGGGGCCGGGCTACACCTTC. Amino acid sequence: CAWGGPGYTF.